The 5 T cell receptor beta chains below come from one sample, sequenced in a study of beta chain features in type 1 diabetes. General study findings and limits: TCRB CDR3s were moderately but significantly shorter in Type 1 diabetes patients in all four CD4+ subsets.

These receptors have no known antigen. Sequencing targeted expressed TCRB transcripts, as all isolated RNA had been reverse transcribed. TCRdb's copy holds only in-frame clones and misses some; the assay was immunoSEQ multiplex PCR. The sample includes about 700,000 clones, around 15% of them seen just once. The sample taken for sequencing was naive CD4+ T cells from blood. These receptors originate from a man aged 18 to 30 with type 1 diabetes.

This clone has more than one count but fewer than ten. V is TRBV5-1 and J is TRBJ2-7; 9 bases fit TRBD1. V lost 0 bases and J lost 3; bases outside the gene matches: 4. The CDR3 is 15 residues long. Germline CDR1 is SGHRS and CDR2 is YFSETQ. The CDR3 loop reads CASSLGTGGSYEQYF. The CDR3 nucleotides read TGCGCCAGCAGCTTGGGAACAGGGGGCAGCTACGAGCAGTACTTC.

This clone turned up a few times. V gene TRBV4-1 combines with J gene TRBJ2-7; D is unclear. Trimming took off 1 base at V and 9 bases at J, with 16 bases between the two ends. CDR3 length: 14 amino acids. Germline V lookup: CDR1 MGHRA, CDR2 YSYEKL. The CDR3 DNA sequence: TGCGCCAGCAGCCAAGGGAGTAGGTGGTGGAGGCAGTACTTC. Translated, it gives CASSQGSRWWRQYF.

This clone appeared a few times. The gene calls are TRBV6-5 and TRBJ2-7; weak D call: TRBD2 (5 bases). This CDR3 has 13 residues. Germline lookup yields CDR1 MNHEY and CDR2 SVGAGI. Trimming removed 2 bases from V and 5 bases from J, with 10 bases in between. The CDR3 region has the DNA TGTGCCAGCAGTTACGCTAGCACTCACGAGCAGTACTTC. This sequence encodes CASSYASTHEQYF.

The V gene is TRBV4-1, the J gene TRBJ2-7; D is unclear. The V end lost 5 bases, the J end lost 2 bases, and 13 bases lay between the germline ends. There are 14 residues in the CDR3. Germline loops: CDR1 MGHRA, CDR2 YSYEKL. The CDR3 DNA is TGCGCCAGCAGCTCTACCGAAGGGACCTACGAGCAGTACTTC. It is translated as CASSSTEGTYEQYF.

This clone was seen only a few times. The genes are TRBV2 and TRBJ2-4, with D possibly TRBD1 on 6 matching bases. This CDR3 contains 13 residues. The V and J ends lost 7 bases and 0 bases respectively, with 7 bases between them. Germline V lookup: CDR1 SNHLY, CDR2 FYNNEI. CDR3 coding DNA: TGTGCCAGCACAGGGGTAGCCAAAAACATTCAGTACTTC. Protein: CASTGVAKNIQYF.